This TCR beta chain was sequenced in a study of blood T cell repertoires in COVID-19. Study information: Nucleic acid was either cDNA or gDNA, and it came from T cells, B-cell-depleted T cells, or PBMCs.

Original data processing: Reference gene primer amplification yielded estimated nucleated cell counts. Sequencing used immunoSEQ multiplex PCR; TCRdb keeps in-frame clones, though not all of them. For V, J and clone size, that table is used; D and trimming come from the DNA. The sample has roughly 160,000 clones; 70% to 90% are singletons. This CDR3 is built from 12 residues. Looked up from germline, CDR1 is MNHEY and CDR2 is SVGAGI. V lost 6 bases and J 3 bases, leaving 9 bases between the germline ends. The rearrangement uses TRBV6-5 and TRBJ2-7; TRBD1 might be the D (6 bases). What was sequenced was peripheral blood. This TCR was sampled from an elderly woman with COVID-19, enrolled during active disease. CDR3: CASRGQLYEQYF. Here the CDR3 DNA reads TGTGCCAGCAGAGGACAGCTCTACGAGCAGTACTTC.